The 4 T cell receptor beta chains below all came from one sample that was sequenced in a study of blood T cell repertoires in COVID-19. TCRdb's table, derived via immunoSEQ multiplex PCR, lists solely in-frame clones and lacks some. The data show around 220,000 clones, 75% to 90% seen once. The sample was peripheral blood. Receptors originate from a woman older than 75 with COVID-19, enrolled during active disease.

The CDR3 bases are TGTGCCAGCAGCTTGAAGGACAGGGGGCGCGGCTACACCTTC. Its translation: CASSLKDRGRGYTF. The rearrangement joins TRBV7-2 to TRBJ1-2; 11 nucleotides agree with TRBD1. Trimming removed 3 bases from V and 8 bases from J; junction bases left unmatched: 5. CDR3 length: 14 residues. The germline gives CDR1 SGHTA, CDR2 FQGNSA.

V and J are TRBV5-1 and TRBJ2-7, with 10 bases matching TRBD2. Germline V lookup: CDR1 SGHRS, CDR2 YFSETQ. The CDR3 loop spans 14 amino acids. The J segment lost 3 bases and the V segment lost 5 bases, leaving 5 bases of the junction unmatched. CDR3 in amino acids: CASRAGTSDYEQYF. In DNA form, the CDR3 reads TGCGCCAGCAGGGCCGGGACTAGCGACTACGAGCAGTACTTC.

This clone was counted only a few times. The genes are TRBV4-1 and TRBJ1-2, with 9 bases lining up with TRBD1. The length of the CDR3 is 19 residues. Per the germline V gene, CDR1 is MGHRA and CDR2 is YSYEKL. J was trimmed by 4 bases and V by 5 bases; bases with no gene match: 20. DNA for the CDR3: TGCGCCAGCAGCTGGAACCGGGACAGGGAAAGGTTGGGAGGCTATGGCTACACCTTC. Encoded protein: CASSWNRDRERLGGYGYTF.

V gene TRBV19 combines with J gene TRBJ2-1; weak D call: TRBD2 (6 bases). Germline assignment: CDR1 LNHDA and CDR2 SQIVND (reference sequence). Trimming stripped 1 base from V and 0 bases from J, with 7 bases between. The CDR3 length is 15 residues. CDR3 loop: CASSIAGDSYNEQFF. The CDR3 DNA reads TGTGCCAGTAGTATAGCGGGGGACTCCTACAATGAGCAGTTCTTC.